This entry is about one T cell receptor beta chain. Profiling relied on immunoSEQ multiplex PCR, and the TCRdb table lists in-frame clones only, not all of them. Here the sample spans tens of thousands of clones, 65% to 90% being singletons. These data originate in a study of blood T cell repertoires in COVID-19. Study-level information: The United States, Italy and Spain provided the acute and convalescent COVID-19 samples.

CDR3 length: 14 amino acids. CDR1 and CDR2 (germline): SGHKS, YYEKEE (reference sequence). With 0 bases removed from V and 6 bases from J, the gap between germline ends came to 13 bases. The sequenced sample consisted of peripheral blood. The V gene is TRBV5-5, the J gene TRBJ2-7, with D possibly being TRBD1 (6 bases). This clonotype was sampled from a man between 45 and 60 years old with COVID-19, enrolled during active disease. CDR3 nucleotide sequence: TGTGCCAGCAGCTTGGGGGGCCAGGGGAGCGAGCAGTACTTC. Translation: CASSLGGQGSEQYF.